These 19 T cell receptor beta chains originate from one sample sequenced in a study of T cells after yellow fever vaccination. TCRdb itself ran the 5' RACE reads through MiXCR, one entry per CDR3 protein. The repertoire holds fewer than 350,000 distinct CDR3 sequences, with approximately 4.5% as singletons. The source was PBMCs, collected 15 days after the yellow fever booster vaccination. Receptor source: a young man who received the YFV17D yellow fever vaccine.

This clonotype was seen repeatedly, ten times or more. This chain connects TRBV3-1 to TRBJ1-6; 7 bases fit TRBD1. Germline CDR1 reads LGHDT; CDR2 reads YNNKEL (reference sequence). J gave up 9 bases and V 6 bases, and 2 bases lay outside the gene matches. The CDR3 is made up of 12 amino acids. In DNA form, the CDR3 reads TGTGCCAGCAGGACAGGGTTTTCACCCCTCCACTTT. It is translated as CASRTGFSPLHF.

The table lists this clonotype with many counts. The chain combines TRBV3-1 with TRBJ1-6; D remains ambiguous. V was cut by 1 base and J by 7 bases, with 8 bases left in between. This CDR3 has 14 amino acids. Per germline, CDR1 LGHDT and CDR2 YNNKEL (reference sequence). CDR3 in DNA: TGTGCCAGCAGCCAAGTTGGATGGAATTCACCCCTCCACTTT. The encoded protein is CASSQVGWNSPLHF. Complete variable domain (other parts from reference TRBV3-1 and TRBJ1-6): DTAVSQTPKYLVTQMGNDKSIKCEQNLGHDTMYWYKQDSKKFLKIMFSYNNKELIINETVPNRFSPKSPDKAHLNLHINSLELGDSAVYFCASSQVGWNSPLHFGNGTRLTVT.

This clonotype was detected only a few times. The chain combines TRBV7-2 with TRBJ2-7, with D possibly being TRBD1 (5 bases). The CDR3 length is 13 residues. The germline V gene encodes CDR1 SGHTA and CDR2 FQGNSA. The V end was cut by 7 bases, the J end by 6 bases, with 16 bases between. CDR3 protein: CASTFPGWPEQYV. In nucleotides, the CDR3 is TGTGCCAGCACCTTCCCAGGGTGGCCCGAGCAGTACGTC.

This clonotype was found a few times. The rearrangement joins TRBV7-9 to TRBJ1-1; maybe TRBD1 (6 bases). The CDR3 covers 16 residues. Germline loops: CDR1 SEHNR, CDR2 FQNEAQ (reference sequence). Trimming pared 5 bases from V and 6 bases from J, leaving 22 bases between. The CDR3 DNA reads TGTGCCAGCAGCGGATTGGATCGGACAGACGGACCTGAAGCTTTCTTT. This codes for CASSGLDRTDGPEAFF.

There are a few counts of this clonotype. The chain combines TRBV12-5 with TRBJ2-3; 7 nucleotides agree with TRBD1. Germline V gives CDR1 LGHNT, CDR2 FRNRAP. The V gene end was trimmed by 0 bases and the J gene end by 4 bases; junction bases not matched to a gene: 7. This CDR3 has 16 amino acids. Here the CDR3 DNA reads TGTGCTAGTGGTTTGGTACCGAGGGGGCCGGCAGATACGCAGTATTTT. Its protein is CASGLVPRGPADTQYF.

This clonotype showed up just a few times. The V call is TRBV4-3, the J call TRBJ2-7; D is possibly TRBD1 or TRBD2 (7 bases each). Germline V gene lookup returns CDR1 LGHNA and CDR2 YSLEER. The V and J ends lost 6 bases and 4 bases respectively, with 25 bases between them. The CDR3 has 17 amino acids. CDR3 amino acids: CASRRQERGLRGYEQYV. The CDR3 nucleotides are TGCGCCAGCAGAAGACAAGAGCGGGGCCTCAGGGGGTACGAGCAGTACGTC.

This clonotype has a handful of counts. The CDR3, as DNA: TGCGCCAGCAGCTTGGGCCCAGGGGGATTGGAGACCCAGTACTTC. As protein: CASSLGPGGLETQYF. The chain uses TRBV5-1 and TRBJ2-5; 7 bases line up with TRBD1. The germline CDR1 and CDR2 sequences are SGHRS and YFSETQ. V shed 0 bases, J shed 5 bases, and the junction held 7 bases outside the gene matches. CDR3 size: 15 residues.

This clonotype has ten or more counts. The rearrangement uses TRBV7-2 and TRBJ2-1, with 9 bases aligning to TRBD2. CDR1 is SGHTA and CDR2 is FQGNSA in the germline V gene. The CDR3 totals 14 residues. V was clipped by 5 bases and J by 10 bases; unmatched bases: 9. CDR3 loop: CASSILRGLAEQFF. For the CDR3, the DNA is TGTGCCAGCAGCATACTCCGAGGACTAGCGGAGCAGTTCTTC. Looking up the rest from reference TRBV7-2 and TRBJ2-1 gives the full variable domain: GAGVSQSPSNKVTEKGKDVELRCDPISGHTALYWYRQSLGQGLEFLIYFQGNSAPDKSGLPSDRFSAERTGGSVSTLTIQRTQQEDSAVYLCASSILRGLAEQFFGPGTRLTVL.

The CDR3 DNA is TGTGCCAGCAGCGGAAGTCGGGGAGGCGAAAAACTGTTTTTT. As protein: CASSGSRGGEKLFF. The chain links TRBV7-9 to TRBJ1-4; D gene ambiguous. This CDR3 has 14 residues. The V gene lost 5 bases and the J gene lost 8 bases, with 15 bases spanning the gap. CDR1 is SEHNR and CDR2 is FQNEAQ in the germline V gene (reference sequence).

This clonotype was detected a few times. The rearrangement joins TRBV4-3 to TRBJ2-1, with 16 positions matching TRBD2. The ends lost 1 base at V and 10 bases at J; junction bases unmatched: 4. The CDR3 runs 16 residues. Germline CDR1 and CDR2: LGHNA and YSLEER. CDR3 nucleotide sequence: TGCGCCAGCAGCCAAGCAAGGGGACTAGCGGGGGGGGAGCAGTTCTTC. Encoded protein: CASSQARGLAGGEQFF.

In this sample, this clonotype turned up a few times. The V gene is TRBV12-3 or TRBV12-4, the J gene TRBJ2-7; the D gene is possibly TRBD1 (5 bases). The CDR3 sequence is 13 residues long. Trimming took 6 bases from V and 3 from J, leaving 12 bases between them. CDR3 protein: CASSQWGGYEQYF. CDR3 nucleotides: TGTGCCAGCAGCCAGTGGGGCGGCTACGAGCAGTACTTC.

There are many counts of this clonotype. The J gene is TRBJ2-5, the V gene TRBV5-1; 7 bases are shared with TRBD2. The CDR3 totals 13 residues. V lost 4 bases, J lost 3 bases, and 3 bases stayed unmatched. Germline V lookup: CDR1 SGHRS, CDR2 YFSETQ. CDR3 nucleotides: TGCGCCAGCAGCGGCGGGGGAGAAGAGACCCAGTACTTC. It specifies CASSGGGEETQYF.

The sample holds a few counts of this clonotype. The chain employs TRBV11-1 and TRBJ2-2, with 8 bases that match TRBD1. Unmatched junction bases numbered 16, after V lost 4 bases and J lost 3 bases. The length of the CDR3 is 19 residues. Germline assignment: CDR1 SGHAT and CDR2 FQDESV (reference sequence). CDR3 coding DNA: TGTGCCAGCAGCTCCCTCTTCCAAATGGACAGGGCCTACACCGGGGAGCTGTTTTTT. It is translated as CASSSLFQMDRAYTGELFF.

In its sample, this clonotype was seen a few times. The CDR3: CASSSNLRDFGGYTF. CDR3 nucleotide sequence: TGTGCCAGCAGCTCGAACCTCCGGGATTTCGGGGGCTACACCTTC. V usage is TRBV7-2 and J usage is TRBJ1-2; D unresolved. With 4 bases removed from V and 8 bases from J, the gap between germline ends came to 20 bases. The CDR3 is made up of 15 amino acids. Looked up from germline, CDR1 is SGHTA and CDR2 is FQGNSA.

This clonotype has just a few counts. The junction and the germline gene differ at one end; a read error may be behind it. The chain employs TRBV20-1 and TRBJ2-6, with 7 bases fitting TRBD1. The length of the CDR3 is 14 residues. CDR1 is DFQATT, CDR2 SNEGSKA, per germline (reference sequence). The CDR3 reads CSARGQAGANVLTF. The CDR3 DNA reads TGCAGTGCGAGAGGACAGGCTGGGGCCAACGTCCTGACTTTC.

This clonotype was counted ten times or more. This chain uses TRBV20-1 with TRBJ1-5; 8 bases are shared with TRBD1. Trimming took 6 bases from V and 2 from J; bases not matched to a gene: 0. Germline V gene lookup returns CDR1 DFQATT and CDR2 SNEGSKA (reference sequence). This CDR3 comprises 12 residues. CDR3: CSAQGGNQPQHF. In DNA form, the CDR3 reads TGCAGTGCACAGGGGGGCAATCAGCCCCAGCATTTT.

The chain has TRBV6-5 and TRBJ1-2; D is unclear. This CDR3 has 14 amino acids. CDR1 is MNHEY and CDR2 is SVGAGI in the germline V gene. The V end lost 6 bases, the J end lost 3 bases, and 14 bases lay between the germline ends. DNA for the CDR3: TGTGCCAGCAGCCTCACGGACGGACACTATGGCTACACCTTC. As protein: CASSLTDGHYGYTF.

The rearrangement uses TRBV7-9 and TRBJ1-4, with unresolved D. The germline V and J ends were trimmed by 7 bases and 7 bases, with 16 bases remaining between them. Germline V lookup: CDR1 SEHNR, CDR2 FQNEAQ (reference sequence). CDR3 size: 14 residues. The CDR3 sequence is CASTPGREFEKLFF. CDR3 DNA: TGTGCCAGCACACCGGGAAGGGAGTTTGAAAAACTGTTTTTT.

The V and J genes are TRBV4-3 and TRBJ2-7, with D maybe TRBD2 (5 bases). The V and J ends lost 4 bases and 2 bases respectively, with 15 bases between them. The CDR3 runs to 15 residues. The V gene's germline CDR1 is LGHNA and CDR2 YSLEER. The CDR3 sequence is CASSRWSPGAYEQYF. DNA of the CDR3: TGCGCCAGCAGCCGGTGGTCGCCCGGGGCCTACGAGCAGTACTTC.